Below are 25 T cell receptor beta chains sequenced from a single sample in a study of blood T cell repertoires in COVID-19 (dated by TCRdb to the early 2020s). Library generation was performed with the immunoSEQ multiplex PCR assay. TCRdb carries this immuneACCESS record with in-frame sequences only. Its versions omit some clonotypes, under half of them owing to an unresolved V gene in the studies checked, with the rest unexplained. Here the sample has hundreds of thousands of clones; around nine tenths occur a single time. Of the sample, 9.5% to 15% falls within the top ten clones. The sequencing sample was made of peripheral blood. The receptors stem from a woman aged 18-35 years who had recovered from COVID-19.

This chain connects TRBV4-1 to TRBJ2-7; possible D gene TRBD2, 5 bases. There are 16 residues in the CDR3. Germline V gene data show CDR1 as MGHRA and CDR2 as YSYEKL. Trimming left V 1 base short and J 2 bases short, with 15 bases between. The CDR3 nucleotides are TGCGCCAGCAGCCAAGGCGGCGTAAACGGGGCCTACGAGCAGTACTTC. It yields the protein CASSQGGVNGAYEQYF.

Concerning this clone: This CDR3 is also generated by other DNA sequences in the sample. The CDR3 sequence: CASTGDYGYTF. CDR3 bases: TGTGCCAGTACAGGGGACTATGGCTACACCTTC. V gene TRBV19 combines with J gene TRBJ1-2; possible D gene TRBD1, 6 bases. Trimming took 7 bases from V and 3 from J, leaving 6 bases between them. This CDR3 comprises 11 residues. CDR1 and CDR2 from the germline V gene are LNHDA and SQIVND (reference sequence).

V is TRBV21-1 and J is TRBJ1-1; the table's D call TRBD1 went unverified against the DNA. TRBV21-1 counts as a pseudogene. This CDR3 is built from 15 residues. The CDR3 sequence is CASRSPTGKNTEAFF. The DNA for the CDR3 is TGTGCCAGCCGATCACCGACAGGAAAGAACACTGAAGCTTTCTTT.

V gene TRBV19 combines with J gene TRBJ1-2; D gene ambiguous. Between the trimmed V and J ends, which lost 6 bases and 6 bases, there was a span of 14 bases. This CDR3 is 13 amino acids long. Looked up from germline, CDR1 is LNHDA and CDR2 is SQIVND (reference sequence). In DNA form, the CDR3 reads TGTGCCAGTAGGTTTGGCGGGGAAAATGGCTACACCTTC. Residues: CASRFGGENGYTF.

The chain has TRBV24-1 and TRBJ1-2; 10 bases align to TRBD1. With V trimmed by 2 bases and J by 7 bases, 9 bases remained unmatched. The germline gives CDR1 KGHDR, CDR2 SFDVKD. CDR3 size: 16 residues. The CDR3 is CATSDSRGQGVGGYTF. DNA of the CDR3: TGTGCCACCAGTGATTCCAGAGGACAGGGGGTTGGTGGCTACACCTTC.

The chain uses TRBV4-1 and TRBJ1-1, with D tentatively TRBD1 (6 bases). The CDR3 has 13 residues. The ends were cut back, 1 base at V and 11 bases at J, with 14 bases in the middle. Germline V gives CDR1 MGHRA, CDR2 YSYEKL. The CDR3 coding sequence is TGCGCCAGCAGCCAAGTACAGGGTAGTTACGCTTTCTTT. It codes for CASSQVQGSYAFF.

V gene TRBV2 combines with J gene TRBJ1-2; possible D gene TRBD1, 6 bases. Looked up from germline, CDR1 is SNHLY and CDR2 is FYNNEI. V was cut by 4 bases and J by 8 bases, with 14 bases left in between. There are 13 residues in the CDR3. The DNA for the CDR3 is TGTGCCAGCAGTGGAAACAGGGCGGGCGGCTACACCTTC. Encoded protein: CASSGNRAGGYTF.

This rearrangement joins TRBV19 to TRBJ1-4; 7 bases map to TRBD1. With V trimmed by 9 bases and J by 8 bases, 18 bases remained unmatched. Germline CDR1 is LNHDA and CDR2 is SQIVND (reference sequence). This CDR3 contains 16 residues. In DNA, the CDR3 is TGTGCCAGCGGGGCGGGACAGAACCTTAAAAGGGAAAAACTGTTTTTT. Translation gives CASGAGQNLKREKLFF.

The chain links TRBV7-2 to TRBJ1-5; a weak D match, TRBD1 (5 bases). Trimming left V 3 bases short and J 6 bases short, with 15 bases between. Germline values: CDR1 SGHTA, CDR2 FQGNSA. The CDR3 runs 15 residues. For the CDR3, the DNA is TGTGCCAGCAGCTTTTTTAAAGGGGAAGGTCAGCCCCAGCATTTT. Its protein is CASSFFKGEGQPQHF.

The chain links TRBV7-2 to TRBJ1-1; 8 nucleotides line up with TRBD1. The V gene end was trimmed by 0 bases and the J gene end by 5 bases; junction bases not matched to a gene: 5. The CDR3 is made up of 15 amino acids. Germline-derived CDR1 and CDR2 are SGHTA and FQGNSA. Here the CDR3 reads CASSLAHRGRTEAFF. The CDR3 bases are TGTGCCAGCAGCTTAGCGCACAGGGGGAGGACTGAAGCTTTCTTT.

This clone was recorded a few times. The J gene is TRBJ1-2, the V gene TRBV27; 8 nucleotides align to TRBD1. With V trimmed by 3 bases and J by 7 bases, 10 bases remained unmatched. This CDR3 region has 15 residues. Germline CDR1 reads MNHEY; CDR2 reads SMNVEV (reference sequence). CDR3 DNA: TGTGCCAGCAGTTTGGGTCAGGGGGCCTTCGGTGGCTACACCTTC. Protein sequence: CASSLGQGAFGGYTF.

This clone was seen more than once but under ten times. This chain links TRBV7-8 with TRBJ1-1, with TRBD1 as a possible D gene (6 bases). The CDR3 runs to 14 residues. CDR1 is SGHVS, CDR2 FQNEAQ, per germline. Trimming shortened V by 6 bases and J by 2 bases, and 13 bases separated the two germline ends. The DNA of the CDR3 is TGTGCCAGCAGGTTTTTACAGGGAAACACTGAAGCTTTCTTT. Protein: CASRFLQGNTEAFF.

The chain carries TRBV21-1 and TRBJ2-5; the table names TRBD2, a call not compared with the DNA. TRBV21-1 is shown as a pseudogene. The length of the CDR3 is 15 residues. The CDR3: CASSTHSAVRETQYF. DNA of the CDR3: TGTGCCAGCAGCACCCATTCTGCGGTCCGAGAGACCCAGTACTTC.

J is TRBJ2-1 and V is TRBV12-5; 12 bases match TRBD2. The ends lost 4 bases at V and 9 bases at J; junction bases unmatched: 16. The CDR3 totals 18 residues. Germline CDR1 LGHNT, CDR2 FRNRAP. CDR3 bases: TGTGCTAGTGGTTCGCCCGGGACTAGCGGGTTCGTTGAGGGTGAGCAGTTCTTC. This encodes CASGSPGTSGFVEGEQFF. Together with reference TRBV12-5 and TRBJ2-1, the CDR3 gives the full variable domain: DARVTQTPRHKVTEMGQEVTMRCQPILGHNTVFWYRQTMMQGLELLAYFRNRAPLDDSGMPKDRFSAEMPDATLATLKIQPSEPRDSAVYFCASGSPGTSGFVEGEQFFGPGTRLTVL.

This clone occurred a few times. As DNA, the CDR3 is TGTGCCAGCAGCCAAGGGGGCTTCTCTGGAAACACCATATATTTT. It specifies CASSQGGFSGNTIYF. This chain joins TRBV28 and TRBJ1-3; 7 bases line up with TRBD1. Germline assignment: CDR1 MDHEN and CDR2 SYDVKM. This CDR3 region has 15 residues. Trimming at V came to 6 bases and at J to 0 bases, leaving 5 bases not matched to a gene.

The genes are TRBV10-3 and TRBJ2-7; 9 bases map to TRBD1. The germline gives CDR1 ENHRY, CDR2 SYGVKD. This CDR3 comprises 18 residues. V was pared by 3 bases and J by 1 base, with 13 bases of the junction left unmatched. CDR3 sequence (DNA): TGTGCCATCAGTGATATGGACAGGGGCACCTTAGTTTCCTACGAGCAGTACTTC. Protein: CAISDMDRGTLVSYEQYF.

The CDR3 region is CASSLGLAYNEQYF. The DNA for the CDR3 is TGCGCCAGCAGCTTGGGGCTAGCGTATAACGAGCAGTACTTC. The gene calls are TRBV5-1 and TRBJ2-7, with D tentatively TRBD2 (6 bases). Germline loops: CDR1 SGHRS, CDR2 YFSETQ. The CDR3 sequence is 14 residues long. V shed 0 bases and J shed 5 bases, with 12 bases lying between them.

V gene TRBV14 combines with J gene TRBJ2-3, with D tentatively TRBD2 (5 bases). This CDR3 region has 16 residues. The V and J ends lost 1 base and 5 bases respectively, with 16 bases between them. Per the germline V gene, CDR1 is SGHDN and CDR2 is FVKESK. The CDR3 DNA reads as TGTGCCAGCAGCCAAGGGGAGCTCCCCTTAGGAGATACGCAGTATTTT. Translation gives CASSQGELPLGDTQYF.

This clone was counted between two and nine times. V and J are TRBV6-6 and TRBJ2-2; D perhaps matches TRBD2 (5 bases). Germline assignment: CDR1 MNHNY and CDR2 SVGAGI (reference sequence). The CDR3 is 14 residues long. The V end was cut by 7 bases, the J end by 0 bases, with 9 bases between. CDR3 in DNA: TGTGCCAGCAAGGCGGGTTCGAACACCGGGGAGCTGTTTTTT. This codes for CASKAGSNTGELFF.

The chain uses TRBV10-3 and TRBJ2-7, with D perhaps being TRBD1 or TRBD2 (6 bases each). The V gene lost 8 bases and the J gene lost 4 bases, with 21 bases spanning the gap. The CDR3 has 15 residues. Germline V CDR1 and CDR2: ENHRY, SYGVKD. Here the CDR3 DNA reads TGTGCCATCGGTGGGGGCTCCGGGAGATTTTACGAGCAGTACTTC. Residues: CAIGGGSGRFYEQYF.

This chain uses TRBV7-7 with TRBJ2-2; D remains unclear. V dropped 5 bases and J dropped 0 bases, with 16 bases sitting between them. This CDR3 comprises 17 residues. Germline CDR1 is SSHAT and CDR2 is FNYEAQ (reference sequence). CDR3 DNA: TGTGCCAGCAGCCAATCCCAGAGGAGCGCGAACACCGGGGAGCTGTTTTTT. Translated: CASSQSQRSANTGELFF.

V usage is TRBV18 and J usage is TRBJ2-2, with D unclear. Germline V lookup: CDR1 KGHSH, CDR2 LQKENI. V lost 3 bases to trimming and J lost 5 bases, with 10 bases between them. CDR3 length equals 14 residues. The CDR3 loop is CASSPRHGTGELFF. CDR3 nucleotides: TGTGCCAGCTCACCTCGCCACGGTACCGGGGAGCTGTTTTTT.

This chain's CDR3 is CASSSMDTYSGNTIYF. CDR3 DNA sequence: TGTGCCAGTAGTTCGATGGACACCTACTCTGGAAACACCATATATTTT. The rearrangement uses TRBV19 and TRBJ1-3, with D perhaps TRBD1 (5 bases). In germline, CDR1 is LNHDA, CDR2 SQIVND (reference sequence). The V gene lost 5 bases and the J gene lost 0 bases, with 14 bases spanning the gap. This CDR3 has 16 residues.

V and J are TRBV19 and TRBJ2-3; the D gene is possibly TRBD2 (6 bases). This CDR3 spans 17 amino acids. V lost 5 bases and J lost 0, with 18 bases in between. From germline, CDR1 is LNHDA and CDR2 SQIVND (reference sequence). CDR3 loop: CASSLSSSGGSTDTQYF. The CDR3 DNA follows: TGTGCCAGTAGTCTCTCTTCTAGTGGGGGGAGCACAGATACGCAGTATTTT. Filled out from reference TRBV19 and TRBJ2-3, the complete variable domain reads DGGITQSPKYLFRKEGQNVTLSCEQNLNHDAMYWYRQDPGQGLRLIYYSQIVNDFQKGDIAEGYSVSREKKESFPLTVTSAQKNPTAFYLCASSLSSSGGSTDTQYFGPGTRLTVL.

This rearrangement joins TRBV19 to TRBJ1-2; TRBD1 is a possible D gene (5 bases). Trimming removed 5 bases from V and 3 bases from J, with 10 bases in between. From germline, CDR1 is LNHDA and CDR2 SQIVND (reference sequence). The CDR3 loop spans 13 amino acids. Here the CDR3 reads CASSPDSDYGYTF. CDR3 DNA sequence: TGTGCCAGTAGTCCTGACAGCGACTATGGCTACACCTTC.